The source of this T cell receptor beta chain is a study of OX40 agonist ivuxolimab in advanced cancers. On the study more broadly: Three patients had partial responses: one hepatocellular carcinoma, two cutaneous melanoma.

The method was immunoSEQ multiplex PCR; TCRdb's version includes in-frame clones alone and lacks a portion of them. The sample holds about 81,000 clones, under 95% seen once. Trimming left V 3 bases short and J 5 bases short, with 14 bases between. The CDR3 loop spans 15 amino acids. Germline lookup yields CDR1 SGDLS and CDR2 YYNGEE. Autoimmune disease history or systemic immunosuppression led to patient exclusion. Samples were taken at baseline and on day 1 of cycles 4 and 7. This clone came up once. The TCR originated in an adult with an advanced solid tumor such as melanoma, head and neck, liver or kidney cancer. The chain combines TRBV9 with TRBJ2-2, with D possibly being TRBD2 (6 bases). The source was CD4+ or CD8+ T cells sorted from blood, collected in a trial of the OX40 agonist ivuxolimab. The DNA for the CDR3 is TGTGCCAGCAGCGCGCCGGGGACTCTTACCGGGGAGCTGTTTTTT. Its translation: CASSAPGTLTGELFF.